A selection of T cell receptor beta chains follows, all from one sample in a study of blood T cell repertoires in COVID-19. Profiling relied on immunoSEQ multiplex PCR, and the TCRdb table lists in-frame clones only, not all of them. The repertoire consists of 650,000 to 800,000 clones, with about nine tenths occurring once and the leading ten covering 0.2% to 0.3%. The specimen was peripheral blood. These receptors were collected from a woman aged 18-29 years with acute or convalescent COVID-19. Both conserved end residues are part of each CDR3. A D gene is named only where the DNA matches it firmly. Rows may omit the clone size; those that give it use once, few, many or a size class.

V	D	J	size	CDR3	DNA
TRBV4-3	-	TRBJ1-3	-	CASSQVDPGLLPGGNTIYF	TGCGCCAGCAGCCAAGTCGATCCGGGACTTCTCCCAGGCGGAAACACCATATATTTT
TRBV5-4	TRBD2	TRBJ2-2	-	CASSPLAGGVTGELFF	TGTGCCAGCAGCCCCCTAGCGGGGGGGGTCACCGGGGAGCTGTTTTTT
TRBV30	TRBD1	TRBJ2-7	-	CAWSVRGPYEQYF	TGTGCCTGGAGTGTCAGGGGGCCTTACGAGCAGTACTTC
TRBV12-5	-	TRBJ1-2	once	CASGFEALPYYGYTF	TGTGCTAGTGGTTTTGAGGCCCTTCCCTACTATGGCTACACCTTC
TRBV6-2/TRBV6-3	-	TRBJ1-5	-	CASSYYRDQPQHF	TGTGCCAGCAGTTACTACCGAGATCAGCCCCAGCATTTT
TRBV5-1	TRBD1	TRBJ1-5	-	CASSPGTGANQPQHF	TGCGCCAGCAGTCCCGGGACAGGGGCTAATCAGCCCCAGCATTTT
TRBV9	-	TRBJ1-2	once	CASSVGGGRYGYTF	TGTGCCAGCAGCGTAGGAGGAGGGCGCTATGGCTACACCTTC
TRBV2	-	TRBJ1-3	-	CASRARQISGNTIYF	TGTGCCAGCAGGGCCCGACAGATCTCTGGAAACACCATATATTTT
TRBV2	-	TRBJ1-4	-	CASSAVATNEKLFF	TGTGCCAGCAGTGCAGTGGCAACTAATGAAAAACTGTTTTTT
TRBV19	-	TRBJ1-1	-	CASSIRPGVRHTEAFF	TGTGCCAGTAGTATCCGGCCGGGAGTGAGACACACTGAAGCTTTCTTT
TRBV19	TRBD1	TRBJ1-5	-	CASTTDRALNSNQPQHF	TGTGCCAGTACTACTGACAGGGCCCTTAATAGCAATCAGCCCCAGCATTTT
TRBV6-5	-	TRBJ1-1	-	CASTPAGTEAFF	TGTGCCAGCACGCCGGCGGGCACTGAAGCTTTCTTT
TRBV5-1	TRBD1	TRBJ2-2	-	CASSSGQGDGELFF	TGCGCCAGCAGCTCGGGACAGGGAGACGGGGAGCTGTTTTTT
TRBV5-1	-	TRBJ1-3	-	CASSLASPGRDSGNTIYF	TGCGCCAGCAGCTTGGCAAGTCCAGGACGGGACTCTGGAAACACCATATATTTT
TRBV5-1	TRBD1	TRBJ1-2	-	CASSRGQGNGNYGYTF	TGCGCCAGCAGCCGGGGACAGGGAAACGGTAACTATGGCTACACCTTC
TRBV6-5	-	TRBJ1-2	-	CASSYRGFGYTF	TGTGCCAGCAGTTACAGGGGTTTTGGCTACACCTTC
TRBV3-1/TRBV3-2	-	TRBJ1-2	-	CASSHGREAGYTF	TGTGCCAGCAGCCATGGCAGGGAGGCTGGCTACACCTTC
TRBV29-1	-	TRBJ2-1	-	CSVETGLGNEQFF	TGCAGCGTTGAAACGGGGTTGGGTAATGAGCAGTTCTTC
TRBV29-1	-	TRBJ1-1	-	CSAHSTEAFF	TGCAGCGCCCACTCCACTGAAGCTTTCTTT
TRBV6-5	-	TRBJ1-1	-	CASSYSGGYGAEAFF	TGTGCCAGCAGTTACTCGGGGGGTTATGGCGCTGAAGCTTTCTTT
TRBV7-2	TRBD2	TRBJ2-3	-	CASSLRTSSLGTDTQYF	TGTGCCAGCAGCCTAAGGACTAGCAGCCTAGGCACAGATACGCAGTATTTT
TRBV3-1/TRBV3-2	-	TRBJ2-1	-	CASTSSLSSYNEQFF	TGTGCCAGCACCTCTAGTCTTAGCTCCTACAATGAGCAGTTCTTC
TRBV18	-	TRBJ2-1	-	CASSPTGYDEQFF	TGTGCCAGCTCACCCACAGGGTACGATGAGCAGTTCTTC
TRBV2	-	TRBJ2-7	-	CASSESIGVHLRVF	TGTGCCAGCAGTGAGAGCATAGGGGTACACTTAAGGGTCTTC
TRBV4-1	-	TRBJ1-5	-	CASSPISGQNNQPQHF	TGCGCCAGCAGCCCGATTTCAGGACAGAACAATCAGCCCCAGCATTTT
TRBV28	-	TRBJ1-1	-	CASSLTVSGVLAFF	TGTGCCAGCAGCCTAACTGTGTCGGGGGTTTTAGCTTTCTTT
TRBV13	-	TRBJ1-2	-	CASSLIKIADYGYTF	TGTGCCAGCAGCTTAATTAAAATAGCTGACTATGGCTACACCTTC
TRBV2	TRBD1	TRBJ1-3	-	CASFGQGSGNTIYF	TGTGCCAGCTTCGGACAGGGGTCCGGAAACACCATATATTTT
TRBV9	-	TRBJ1-2	-	CASSVAGGNRGYTF	TGTGCCAGCAGCGTAGCTGGAGGAAACCGCGGCTACACCTTC